This T cell receptor (beta chain) was sequenced during a study of cytomegalovirus exposure and HLA in healthy donors. Study-wide results and caveats: CMV serostatus was the only recorded immune exposure for donors.

V gave up 3 bases and J gave up 2 bases; unmatched junction bases: 5. This CDR3 spans 17 amino acids. Germline values: CDR1 SGHTA, CDR2 FQGNSA. In the PCR, 60 Vbeta and 13 Jbeta primers were used. The protocol was immunoSEQ multiplex PCR, while the TCRdb copy is restricted to in-frame clones and leaves out a portion. The repertoire includes 100,000 to 150,000 clones, about 81% of them detected once, and about 1% sits in the top ten. This clone has a handful of counts. Antigen: not known. This sequence joins TRBV7-2 and TRBJ2-3, with 13 bases fitting TRBD2. The TCR comes from a woman in her 30s in good health and CMV-seronegative. Input material: PBMCs. The CDR3 DNA follows: TGTGCCAGCAGCTTTAAAGGGACTAGCGGGACCACAGATACGCAGTATTTT. It encodes CASSFKGTSGTTDTQYF.